A selection of T cell receptor beta chains follows, all from one sample in a study of shared clonotypes between healthy human individuals. Sequenced by immunoSEQ multiplex PCR; TCRdb stores in-frame clones only, minus some. The sample includes some 1,400,000 clones, around 97% seen only once; the top ten take approximately 1.1%. Material: naive CD4+ T cells sorted from blood. The receptors originated from a man aged 25 to 40 in good health. Each CDR3 is given with its conserved first and last residue. A D gene is named only where the DNA matches it firmly. Where a row states a size, it is once, few, many or the class of an expanded clone; other rows omit it.

J,V,size,D,CDR3,DNA
TRBJ2-5,TRBV11-3,NA,NA,CASSLMSGQETQYF,TGTGCCAGCAGCTTAATGAGCGGGCAAGAGACCCAGTACTTC
TRBJ2-2,TRBV19,once,NA,CASSIVGARDTGELFF,TGTGCCAGTAGTATCGTGGGGGCGCGCGACACCGGGGAGCTGTTTTTT
TRBJ2-1,TRBV18,NA,NA,CASSLGPHEQFF,TGTGCCAGCTCACTAGGACCCCATGAGCAGTTCTTC
TRBJ2-7,TRBV6-5,NA,TRBD2,CASSFGLAGNRNF,TGTGCCAGCAGTTTCGGACTAGCGGGAAATAGGAACTTC
TRBJ1-4,TRBV5-1,NA,NA,CASSLAPILDTTNEKLFF,TGCGCCAGCAGCTTAGCGCCGATCCTAGATACAACTAATGAAAAACTGTTTTTT
TRBJ2-7,TRBV7-2,NA,NA,CASSLELNYEQYF,TGTGCCAGCAGCTTAGAGTTGAACTACGAGCAGTACTTC
TRBJ1-5,TRBV2,few,NA,CASSEDANQPQHF,TGTGCCAGCAGTGAAGACGCGAATCAGCCCCAGCATTTT
TRBJ2-3,TRBV9,NA,NA,CASSVARVGVDVNTQYF,TGTGCCAGCAGCGTAGCAAGAGTCGGGGTTGACGTCAATACGCAGTATTTT
TRBJ1-4,TRBV6-5,NA,TRBD1,CASRQGTGNEKLFF,TGTGCCAGCAGGCAAGGGACAGGGAATGAAAAACTGTTTTTT
TRBJ1-5,TRBV7-7,NA,TRBD1,CASSGPGQGNQPQHF,TGTGCCAGCAGCGGGCCGGGACAGGGAAATCAGCCCCAGCATTTT
TRBJ2-7,TRBV4-3,NA,NA,CASSQGQGIQQYF,TGCGCCAGCAGCCAAGGCCAAGGGATCCAGCAGTACTTC
TRBJ2-1,TRBV28,NA,TRBD1,CASRVTGNNEQFF,TGTGCCAGCAGGGTGACAGGGAATAATGAGCAGTTCTTC
TRBJ2-3,TRBV11-3,NA,TRBD2,CASSLDGAAGGPDTQYF,TGTGCCAGCAGCTTAGATGGGGCAGCGGGAGGGCCAGATACGCAGTATTTT
TRBJ1-2,TRBV25-1,NA,TRBD1,CASSARRRTGSYGYTF,TGTGCCAGCAGTGCCCGCAGACGGACAGGGAGCTATGGCTACACCTTC
TRBJ1-5,TRBV4-1,NA,NA,CASSQAFGQPQHF,TGCGCCAGCAGCCAAGCCTTTGGCCAGCCCCAGCATTTT
TRBJ2-1,TRBV14,NA,NA,CASSQVHPVIRRDEQFF,TGTGCCAGCAGCCAAGTGCATCCAGTGATACGAAGGGATGAGCAGTTCTTC
TRBJ2-2,TRBV5-1,NA,NA,CASSSGLPLNTGELFF,TGCGCCAGCAGCTCCGGACTCCCATTGAACACCGGGGAGCTGTTTTTT
TRBJ1-2,TRBV10-3,NA,NA,CAITSGLGSYGYTF,TGTGCCATCACTTCGGGCCTGGGTTCCTATGGCTACACCTTC
TRBJ1-1,TRBV5-5,NA,NA,CASSRDGNTEAFF,TGTGCCAGCAGTAGGGACGGGAACACTGAAGCTTTCTTT
TRBJ2-6,TRBV10-3,NA,NA,CAISPYGANVLTF,TGTGCCATCAGTCCTTACGGGGCCAACGTCCTGACTTTC
TRBJ1-1,TRBV6-1,NA,TRBD1,CASGPTGLGSEAFF,TGTGCCAGCGGCCCGACAGGGCTTGGCTCTGAAGCTTTCTTT
TRBJ1-5,TRBV18,NA,TRBD1,CASSPKRTRDRDQPQHF,TGTGCCAGCTCACCAAAACGAACACGGGACAGGGATCAGCCCCAGCATTTT
TRBJ2-7,TRBV7-8,NA,TRBD2,CASSLVLAVSYEQYF,TGTGCCAGCAGCTTAGTGCTAGCGGTGTCCTACGAGCAGTACTTC
TRBJ1-5,TRBV28,NA,NA,CASKPGYQPQHF,TGTGCCAGCAAACCAGGATATCAGCCCCAGCATTTT
TRBJ1-2,TRBV2,NA,NA,CASSEATRAEYGYTF,TGTGCCAGCAGTGAAGCCACGCGGGCGGAGTATGGCTACACCTTC
TRBJ2-5,TRBV18,NA,NA,CASSPRQRETQYF,TGTGCCAGCTCCCCTCGACAGCGGGAGACCCAGTACTTC
TRBJ1-5,TRBV29-1,NA,TRBD1,CSVAGTGDQPQHF,TGCAGCGTGGCCGGGACAGGGGATCAGCCCCAGCATTTT
TRBJ2-7,TRBV5-4,NA,TRBD2,CASSLEGRAYEQYF,TGTGCCAGCAGCTTGGAGGGGAGGGCGTACGAGCAGTACTTC
TRBJ2-7,TRBV5-1,once,TRBD2,CASSTGTSGYEQYF,TGCGCCAGCAGCACCGGGACTAGCGGATACGAGCAGTACTTC
TRBJ2-2,TRBV5-1,NA,NA,CASSVTGTPNTGELFF,TGCGCCAGCAGCGTAACCGGGACACCGAACACCGGGGAGCTGTTTTTT
TRBJ2-3,TRBV11-2,NA,TRBD2,CASRSGAGFSTDTQYF,TGTGCCAGCAGGTCCGGAGCGGGATTTAGCACAGATACGCAGTATTTT
TRBJ2-7,TRBV6-5,NA,TRBD1,CASSYQGAYEQYF,TGTGCCAGCAGTTACCAGGGGGCTTACGAGCAGTACTTC
TRBJ2-3,TRBV7-6,NA,NA,CASSIRGGPADTQYF,TGTGCCAGCAGCATCCGGGGCGGACCAGCGGATACGCAGTATTTT
TRBJ1-4,TRBV28,NA,NA,CASRRGVGEKLFF,TGTGCCAGCAGGAGGGGGGTCGGTGAAAAACTGTTTTTT
TRBJ2-5,TRBV15,once,NA,CATSRDRVGTQYF,TGTGCCACCAGCAGAGATCGGGTCGGGACCCAGTACTTC
TRBJ2-4,TRBV6-6,NA,NA,CASSLFGQKNIQYF,TGTGCCAGCAGCCTTTTCGGGCAGAAAAACATTCAGTACTTC
TRBJ2-1,TRBV29-1,NA,NA,CSGSMSVSQFF,TGCAGCGGCAGTATGTCGGTTTCGCAGTTCTTC
TRBJ2-3,TRBV5-1,NA,TRBD2,CASSPPAGGTDTQYF,TGCGCCAGCAGCCCCCCAGCGGGAGGCACAGATACGCAGTATTTT
TRBJ2-1,TRBV5-4,once,NA,CASSLVLTPVHEQFF,TGTGCCAGCAGCTTGGTACTGACCCCGGTACATGAGCAGTTCTTC
TRBJ2-3,TRBV18,NA,NA,CASSRSLPDTQYF,TGTGCCAGCTCACGGTCCTTACCAGATACGCAGTATTTT
TRBJ2-7,TRBV15,NA,NA,CATSRDLPYEQYF,TGTGCCACCAGCAGAGATCTTCCGTACGAGCAGTACTTC
TRBJ2-3,TRBV5-1,NA,NA,CASSLGGRLNTDTQYF,TGCGCCAGCAGCTTGGGGGGGCGTCTAAACACAGATACGCAGTATTTT
TRBJ2-6,TRBV7-2,NA,NA,CASSFAPGIGGANVLTF,TGTGCCAGCAGCTTCGCGCCGGGTATTGGTGGGGCCAACGTCCTGACTTTC
TRBJ2-5,TRBV7-9,NA,NA,CASSPRGGEETQYF,TGTGCCAGCAGCCCAAGGGGGGGCGAAGAGACCCAGTACTTC
TRBJ2-7,TRBV6-7,NA,TRBD1,CASTDPGQGAYEQYF,TGTGCCAGCACCGATCCGGGACAGGGAGCCTACGAGCAGTACTTC
TRBJ2-7,TRBV7-8,NA,NA,CASSASGPYEQYF,TGTGCCAGCAGCGCCTCAGGACCCTACGAGCAGTACTTC
TRBJ2-2,TRBV19,NA,NA,CASSPGWLVAGELFF,TGTGCCAGTAGTCCTGGGTGGTTGGTTGCCGGGGAGCTGTTTTTT
TRBJ2-1,TRBV7-7,NA,TRBD2,CASSSLAGVMGEQFF,TGTGCCAGCAGCTCCTTGGCGGGAGTGATGGGTGAGCAGTTCTTC
TRBJ2-1,TRBV5-1,NA,TRBD2,CASSLALAGRNEQFF,TGCGCCAGCAGCTTGGCACTAGCGGGTCGGAATGAGCAGTTCTTC
TRBJ2-7,TRBV6-1,NA,TRBD1,CASSEPGQGSYEQYF,TGTGCCAGCAGTGAACCGGGACAGGGCTCTTACGAGCAGTACTTC
TRBJ2-6,TRBV18,NA,NA,CASSPPHSSGANVLTF,TGTGCCAGCTCACCACCCCACAGCTCTGGGGCCAACGTCCTGACTTTC
TRBJ2-1,TRBV19,NA,TRBD2,CASSTSSGRTIEQFF,TGTGCCAGTAGTACATCTAGCGGGAGGACAATAGAGCAGTTCTTC
TRBJ2-1,TRBV18,NA,NA,CASSPEANSYNEQFF,TGTGCCAGCTCACCAGAGGCGAACTCCTACAATGAGCAGTTCTTC
TRBJ2-7,TRBV2,NA,NA,CASKGETGSYEQYF,TGTGCCAGCAAAGGAGAAACAGGGTCCTACGAGCAGTACTTC
TRBJ2-3,TRBV6-6,NA,NA,CASSLPIGDTDTQYF,TGTGCCAGCAGCCTTCCAATAGGAGACACAGATACGCAGTATTTT
TRBJ1-5,TRBV7-9,few,TRBD1,CASSSQGGQPQHF,TGTGCCAGCAGCTCACAGGGGGGCCAGCCCCAGCATTTT
TRBJ2-5,TRBV18,NA,NA,CASSLGGQETQYF,TGTGCCAGCTCACTAGGGGGCCAAGAGACCCAGTACTTC
TRBJ2-5,TRBV9,NA,NA,CASSRDGLEETQYF,TGTGCCAGCAGTAGGGACGGGTTAGAGGAGACCCAGTACTTC
TRBJ2-5,TRBV19,NA,NA,CASSIRGRETQYF,TGTGCCAGTAGTATACGGGGGAGAGAGACCCAGTACTTC
TRBJ2-5,TRBV9,NA,NA,CASSPGKETQYF,TGTGCCAGCAGCCCCGGGAAAGAGACCCAGTACTTC